One sample yielded the 6 T cell receptor beta chains listed below, sequenced in a study of cytomegalovirus exposure and HLA in healthy donors (TCRdb year 2017). Libraries were prepared through the immunoSEQ multiplex PCR assay. As stored in TCRdb, this immuneACCESS dataset retains in-frame rearrangements with V and J assigned. A fraction of the clones does not appear; measured against another copy, unresolved V genes explain less than half of the discrepancy, and the remainder lacks a known reason. This sample gives tens of thousands of clones in total; 80% to 90% of them show up just once. The ten largest clones add up to more than 0.95% of the sample. The sample was PBMCs. These receptor sequences come from a woman younger than 30 in good health and CMV-seronegative.

This sequence joins TRBV28 and TRBJ1-4, with 10 bases fitting TRBD1. This CDR3 contains 15 residues. Unmatched junction bases numbered 6, after V lost 3 bases and J lost 8 bases. Germline V CDR1 and CDR2: MDHEN, SYDVKM. The CDR3 here is CASSFGGTGEEKLFF. CDR3 sequence (DNA): TGTGCCAGCAGTTTCGGGGGGACAGGGGAGGAAAAACTGTTTTTT.

The V gene is TRBV21-1, the J gene TRBJ2-1; the D call of TRBD2 is as the table states it, not checked on the DNA. TRBV21-1 has pseudogene status. CDR3 length equals 16 residues. The CDR3 nucleotides read TGTGCCAGCAGCAAATTTTTAGCGGGTAACTACAATGAGCAGTTCTTC. Translated, it gives CASSKFLAGNYNEQFF.

The CDR3 coding sequence is TGTGCCATCAGTGAGTCTCTATTGGGCACAGATACGCAGTATTTT. Translating gives CAISESLLGTDTQYF. J is TRBJ2-3 and V is TRBV10-3; D gene unclear. Trimming stripped 0 bases from V and 1 base from J, with 8 bases between. CDR1 ENHRY and CDR2 SYGVKD come from the germline V gene. The CDR3 totals 15 residues.

The chain combines TRBV4-1 with TRBJ2-2; a weak D match, TRBD2 (5 bases). Germline CDR1 reads MGHRA; CDR2 reads YSYEKL. This CDR3 has 15 residues. Deletions cut 3 bases from V and 4 bases from J, with 12 bases between. The CDR3 DNA reads as TGCGCCAGCAGCCAGCCATCTCGGGGCACCGGGGAGCTGTTTTTT. Translating it yields CASSQPSRGTGELFF.

This sequence joins TRBV30 and TRBJ2-3; TRBD2 matches at 8 bases. Germline loops: CDR1 GTSNPN, CDR2 SVGIG (reference sequence). This CDR3 region has 14 residues. The junction had 7 bases not matched to a gene; V was cut back by 2 bases and J by 6 bases. CDR3 DNA sequence: TGTGCCTGGAGTCGCTCGGGACTAGTGGATACGCAGTATTTT. This sequence encodes CAWSRSGLVDTQYF.

This sequence joins TRBV6-4 and TRBJ2-2; D perhaps matches TRBD1 (6 bases). V was pared by 7 bases and J by 7 bases, with 13 bases between. The germline gives CDR1 MRHNA, CDR2 SNTAGT. CDR3 length: 13 residues. CDR3 sequence reads: CASKGQPDGELFF. Here the CDR3 DNA reads TGTGCCAGCAAAGGACAGCCGGACGGGGAGCTGTTTTTT.